Below are 12 T cell receptor beta chains sequenced from a single sample in a study of cytomegalovirus exposure and HLA in healthy donors. The primer mix had 60 Vbeta and 13 Jbeta primers. Data came from immunoSEQ multiplex PCR; TCRdb stores just in-frame clones and leaves some out. This table has some 140,000 clones, approximately 80% appearing once. What was sequenced was PBMCs. The source of these receptors is a man aged 35-49 years in good health and CMV-seronegative.

A few counts support this clone. This sequence joins TRBV6-5 and TRBJ2-6; tentative D call: TRBD2 (5 bases). This CDR3 is 15 amino acids long. Germline-derived CDR1 and CDR2 are MNHEY and SVGAGI. V was cut by 7 bases and J by 3 bases, with 13 bases left in between. CDR3 protein: CASTEGIGGANVLTF. CDR3 coding DNA: TGTGCCAGCACTGAGGGAATCGGTGGGGCCAACGTCCTGACTTTC.

This chain connects TRBV28 to TRBJ2-3; a possible D gene is TRBD2 (6 bases). The ends were cut back, 10 bases at V and 2 bases at J, with 16 bases in the middle. Germline V lookup: CDR1 MDHEN, CDR2 SYDVKM. The length of the CDR3 is 14 residues. The CDR3 loop is CATTWRDLTDTQYF. In nucleotides, the CDR3 is TGTGCCACAACTTGGCGGGACCTCACAGATACGCAGTATTTT.

CDR3 in amino acids: CASSPDSSNYGYTF. The CDR3, as DNA: TGTGCCAGCTCACCAGACAGCTCTAACTATGGCTACACCTTC. The V call is TRBV18, the J call TRBJ1-2; a weak D match, TRBD1 (5 bases). The V gene lost 2 bases and the J gene lost 0 bases, with 7 bases spanning the gap. The CDR3 consists of 14 residues. The germline gives CDR1 KGHSH, CDR2 LQKENI.

The chain links TRBV11-3 to TRBJ1-6, with D tentatively TRBD1 (5 bases). The V end lost 8 bases, the J end lost 7 bases, and 12 bases lay between the germline ends. This CDR3 region has 13 residues. Germline V gene sequence: CDR1 SGHNT, CDR2 YENEEA. CDR3 nucleotide sequence: TGTGCCAGCGGCAATAGGGGAAATTCACCCCTCCACTTT. This codes for CASGNRGNSPLHF.

The chain recombines TRBV7-8 with TRBJ2-5; 9 bases are shared with TRBD1. CDR3 length: 15 residues. In germline, CDR1 is SGHVS, CDR2 FQNEAQ. The J segment lost 4 bases and the V segment lost 0 bases, leaving 3 bases of the junction unmatched. The CDR3 region is CASSLAPGQGETQYF. The CDR3 DNA reads TGTGCCAGCAGCTTAGCGCCGGGACAGGGAGAGACCCAGTACTTC.

The chain links TRBV2 to TRBJ1-2; D might be TRBD1 (6 bases). CDR1 and CDR2 (germline): SNHLY, FYNNEI. V was shortened by 7 bases and J by 1 base, with 10 bases between the two germline ends. The CDR3 has 13 amino acids. CDR3 in amino acids: CASILQGNYGYTF. The CDR3 DNA follows: TGTGCCAGCATCTTACAGGGTAACTATGGCTACACCTTC. Full variable domain (outside the CDR3, taken from reference TRBV2 and TRBJ1-2): EPEVTQTPSHQVTQMGQEVILRCVPISNHLYFYWYRQILGQKVEFLVSFYNNEISEKSEIFDDQFSVERPDGSNFTLKIRSTKLEDSAMYFCASILQGNYGYTFGSGTRLTVV.

The chain combines TRBV5-1 with TRBJ1-2; D perhaps matches TRBD1 (5 bases). V gave up 0 bases and J gave up 8 bases, with 17 bases separating them. Per germline, CDR1 SGHRS and CDR2 YFSETQ. The CDR3 spans 15 residues. CDR3 DNA: TGCGCCAGCAGCTTGGATTCAGACGGGGGATACGGCTACACCTTC. Translation gives CASSLDSDGGYGYTF.

V and J are TRBV4-2 and TRBJ1-5; 7 bases map to TRBD1. CDR1 and CDR2 from the germline V gene are LGHNA and YNFKEQ. V lost 3 bases, J lost 3 bases, and 11 bases stayed unmatched. The CDR3 is 17 amino acids. CDR3 sequence: CASSQTPPGQLNQPQHF. Here the CDR3 DNA reads TGTGCCAGCAGCCAGACACCTCCGGGACAGCTCAATCAGCCCCAGCATTTT.

The chain couples TRBV7-9 to TRBJ1-1; TRBD1 agrees at 7 bases. The germline gives CDR1 SEHNR, CDR2 FQNEAQ (reference sequence). The CDR3 has 16 amino acids. After removal of 5 bases from V and 2 bases from J, the junction contained 11 bases not matched to a gene. Here the CDR3 DNA reads TGTGCCAGCAGCCTCCCAGGAAGGACAGGTAACACTGAAGCTTTCTTT. It yields the protein CASSLPGRTGNTEAFF.

This clone has just one count. This chain links TRBV5-6 with TRBJ2-7; D gene unclear. This CDR3 has 13 residues. Trimming took off 4 bases at V and 3 bases at J, with 11 bases between the two ends. Germline CDR1 reads SGHDT; CDR2 reads YYEEEE. The CDR3 nucleotides read TGTGCCAGCAGCCCGGGTCCCCACTACGAGCAGTACTTC. Translated, it gives CASSPGPHYEQYF.

The V and J genes are TRBV19 and TRBJ2-3; tentative D call: TRBD2 (5 bases). CDR3 length: 18 amino acids. The germline CDR1 and CDR2 sequences are LNHDA and SQIVND (reference sequence). Trimming removed 3 bases from V and 0 bases from J, with 19 bases in between. The CDR3 coding sequence is TGTGCCAGTAGTATTGGCGGGTGGACCCTTCCGAGCACAGATACGCAGTATTTT. Encoded protein: CASSIGGWTLPSTDTQYF.

The chain's CDR3 is CASSLGLAVSYNEQFF. The DNA of the CDR3 is TGCGCCAGCAGCTTAGGACTAGCGGTCTCCTACAATGAGCAGTTCTTC. This chain uses TRBV5-1 with TRBJ2-1, with TRBD2 identical over 10 bases. CDR3 length: 16 amino acids. V dropped 2 bases and J dropped 0; count of bases not matched to a gene: 2. Germline V CDR1 and CDR2: SGHRS, YFSETQ.